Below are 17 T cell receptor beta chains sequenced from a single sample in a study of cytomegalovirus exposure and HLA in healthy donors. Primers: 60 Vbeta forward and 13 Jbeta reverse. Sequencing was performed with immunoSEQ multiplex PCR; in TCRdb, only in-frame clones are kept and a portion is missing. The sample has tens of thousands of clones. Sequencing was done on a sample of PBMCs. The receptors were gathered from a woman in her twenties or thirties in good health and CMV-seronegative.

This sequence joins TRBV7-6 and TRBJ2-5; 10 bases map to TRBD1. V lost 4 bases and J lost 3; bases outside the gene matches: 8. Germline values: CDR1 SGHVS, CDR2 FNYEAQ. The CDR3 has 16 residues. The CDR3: CASSSGPGTGEETQYF. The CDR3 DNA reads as TGTGCCAGCAGCTCCGGGCCTGGGACAGGGGAAGAGACCCAGTACTTC.

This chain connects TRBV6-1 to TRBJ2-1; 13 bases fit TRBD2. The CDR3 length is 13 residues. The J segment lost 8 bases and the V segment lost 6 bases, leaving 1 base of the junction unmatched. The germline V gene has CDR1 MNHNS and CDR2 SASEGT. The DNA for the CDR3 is TGTGCCAGCAGACTAGCGGGAGGGGATGAGCAGTTCTTC. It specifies CASRLAGGDEQFF.

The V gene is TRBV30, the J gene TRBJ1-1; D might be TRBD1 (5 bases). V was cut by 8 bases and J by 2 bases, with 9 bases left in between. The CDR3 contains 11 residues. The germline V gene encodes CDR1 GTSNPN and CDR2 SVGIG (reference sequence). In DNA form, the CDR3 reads TGTGCCCGGGGGGGAAACACTGAAGCTTTCTTT. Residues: CARGGNTEAFF.

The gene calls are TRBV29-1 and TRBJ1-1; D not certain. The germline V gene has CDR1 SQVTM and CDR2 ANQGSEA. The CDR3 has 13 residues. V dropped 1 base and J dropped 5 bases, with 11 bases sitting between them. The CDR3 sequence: CSVEGAEKTEAFF. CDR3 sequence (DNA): TGCAGCGTTGAAGGGGCCGAGAAAACTGAAGCTTTCTTT.

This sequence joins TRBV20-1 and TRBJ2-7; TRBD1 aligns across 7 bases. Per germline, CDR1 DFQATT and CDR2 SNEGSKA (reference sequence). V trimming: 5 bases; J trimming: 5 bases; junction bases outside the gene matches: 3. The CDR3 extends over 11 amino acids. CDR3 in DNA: TGCAGTGCTGGACAGGTCCACGAGCAGTACTTC. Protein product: CSAGQVHEQYF.

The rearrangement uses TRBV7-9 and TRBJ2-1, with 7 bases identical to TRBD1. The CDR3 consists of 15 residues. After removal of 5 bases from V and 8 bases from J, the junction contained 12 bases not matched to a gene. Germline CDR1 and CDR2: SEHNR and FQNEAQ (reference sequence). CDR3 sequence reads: CASSLNRDSAHEQFF. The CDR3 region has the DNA TGTGCCAGCAGCCTCAACCGGGACAGTGCCCATGAGCAGTTCTTC.

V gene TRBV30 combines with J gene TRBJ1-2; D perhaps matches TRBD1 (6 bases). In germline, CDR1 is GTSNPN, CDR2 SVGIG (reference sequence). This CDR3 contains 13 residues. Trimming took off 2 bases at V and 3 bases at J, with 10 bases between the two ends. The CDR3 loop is CAWSRNRDYGYTF. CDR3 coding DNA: TGTGCCTGGAGTCGGAACAGGGACTATGGCTACACCTTC.

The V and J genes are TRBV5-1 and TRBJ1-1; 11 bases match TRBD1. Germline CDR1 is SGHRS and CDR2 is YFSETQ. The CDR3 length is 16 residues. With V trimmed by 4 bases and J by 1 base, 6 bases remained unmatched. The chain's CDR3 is CASSPRTGGSNTEAFF. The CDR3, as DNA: TGCGCCAGCAGCCCACGGACAGGGGGCTCGAACACTGAAGCTTTCTTT.

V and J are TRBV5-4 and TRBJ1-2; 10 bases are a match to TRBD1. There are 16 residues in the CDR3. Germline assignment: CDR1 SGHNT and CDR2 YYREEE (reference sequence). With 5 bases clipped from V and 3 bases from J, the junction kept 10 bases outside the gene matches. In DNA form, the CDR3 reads TGTGCCAGCAGACCGGGGACAGGGGTTGGTGACTATGGCTACACCTTC. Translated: CASRPGTGVGDYGYTF.

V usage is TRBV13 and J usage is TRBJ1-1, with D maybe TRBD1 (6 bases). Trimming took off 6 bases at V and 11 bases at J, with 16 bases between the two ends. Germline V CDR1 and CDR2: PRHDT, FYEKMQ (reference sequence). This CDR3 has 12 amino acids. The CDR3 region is CASSSPGTMAFF. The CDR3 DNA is TGTGCCAGCAGTTCCCCCGGGACAATGGCTTTCTTT.

The CDR3 sequence: CSVEDAFIPTGYDTQYF. The CDR3 DNA reads as TGCAGCGTTGAAGATGCCTTTATTCCTACAGGGTACGATACGCAGTATTTT. The genes are TRBV29-1 and TRBJ2-3; D may be TRBD1 (6 bases). The CDR3 runs to 17 residues. Germline values: CDR1 SQVTM, CDR2 ANQGSEA. With 0 bases removed from V and 6 bases from J, the gap between germline ends came to 22 bases.

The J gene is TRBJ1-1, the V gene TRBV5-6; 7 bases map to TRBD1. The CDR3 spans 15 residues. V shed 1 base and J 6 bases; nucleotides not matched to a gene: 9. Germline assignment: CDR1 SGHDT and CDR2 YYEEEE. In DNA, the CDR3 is TGTGCCAGCAGCTTGTCTCGCAGGGGGAGAGCTGAAGCTTTCTTT. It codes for CASSLSRRGRAEAFF.

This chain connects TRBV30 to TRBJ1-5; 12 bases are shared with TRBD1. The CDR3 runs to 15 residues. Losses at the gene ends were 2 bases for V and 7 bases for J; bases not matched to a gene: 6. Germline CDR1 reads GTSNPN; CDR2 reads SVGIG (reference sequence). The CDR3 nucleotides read TGTGCCTGGAGTTCCGGGACAGGGGGCGGGCAGCCCCAGCATTTT. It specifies CAWSSGTGGGQPQHF.

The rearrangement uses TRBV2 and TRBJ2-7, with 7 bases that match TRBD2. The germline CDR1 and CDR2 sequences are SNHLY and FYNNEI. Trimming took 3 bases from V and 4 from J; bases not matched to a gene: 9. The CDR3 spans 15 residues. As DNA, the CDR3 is TGTGCCAGCAGTGAGGTAGGCGGGAGATCGTACGAGCAGTACTTC. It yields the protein CASSEVGGRSYEQYF. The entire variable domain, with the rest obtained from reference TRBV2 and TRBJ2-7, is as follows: EPEVTQTPSHQVTQMGQEVILRCVPISNHLYFYWYRQILGQKVEFLVSFYNNEISEKSEIFDDQFSVERPDGSNFTLKIRSTKLEDSAMYFCASSEVGGRSYEQYFGPGTRLTVT.

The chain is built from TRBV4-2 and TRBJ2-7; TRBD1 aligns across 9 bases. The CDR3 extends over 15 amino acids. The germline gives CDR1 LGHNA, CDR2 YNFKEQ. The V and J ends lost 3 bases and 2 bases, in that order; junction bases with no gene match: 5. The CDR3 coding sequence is TGTGCCAGCAGCCAGATGACAGGGGGACCCTACGAGCAGTACTTC. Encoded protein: CASSQMTGGPYEQYF.

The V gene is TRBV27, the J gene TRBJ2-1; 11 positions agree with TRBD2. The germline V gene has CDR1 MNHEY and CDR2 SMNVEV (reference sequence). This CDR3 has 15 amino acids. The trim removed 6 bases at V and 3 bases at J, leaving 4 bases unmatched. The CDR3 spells CASRTSGTYYNEQFF. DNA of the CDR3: TGTGCCAGCAGGACTAGCGGGACCTACTACAATGAGCAGTTCTTC.

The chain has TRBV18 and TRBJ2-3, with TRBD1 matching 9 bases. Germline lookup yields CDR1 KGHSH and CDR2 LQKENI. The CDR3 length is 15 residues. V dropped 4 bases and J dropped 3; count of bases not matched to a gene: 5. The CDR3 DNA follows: TGTGCCAGCTCACAACTCGGACAGGGGACAGATACGCAGTATTTT. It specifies CASSQLGQGTDTQYF.